The 3 T cell receptor beta chains reported below all come from one sample, sequenced in a study of blood T cells in healthy people across ages. For the second PCR, which ran for about 6 to 12 cycles, a sample-barcoded 5' primer and a J-beta primer mix were used. In TCRdb, the 5' RACE reads were re-called with MiXCR into one record per CDR3 protein. The table lists approximately 800,000 distinct CDR3 sequences, 40% to 65% of them singletons. The specimen was blood. The receptors originated from a man at least 80 years old in good health.

The chain uses TRBV20-1 and TRBJ1-2, with 9 nucleotides matching TRBD1. The J segment lost 4 bases and the V segment lost 6 bases, leaving 6 bases of the junction unmatched. The CDR3 is 13 amino acids. Germline loops: CDR1 DFQATT, CDR2 SNEGSKA (reference sequence). CDR3 DNA sequence: TGCAGTGCAGACAGGGGGAAGGGCTATGGCTACACCTTC. It codes for CSADRGKGYGYTF.

The chain has TRBV2 and TRBJ2-5; the D is unclear. This CDR3 is built from 13 residues. Trimming took off 1 base at V and 5 bases at J, with 8 bases between the two ends. Looked up from germline, CDR1 is SNHLY and CDR2 is FYNNEI. The CDR3 protein is CASSEGWWETQYF. CDR3 DNA: TGTGCCAGCAGTGAAGGGTGGTGGGAGACCCAGTACTTC.

This chain joins TRBV20-1 and TRBJ2-5; 7 bases agree with TRBD2. Germline V lookup: CDR1 DFQATT, CDR2 SNEGSKA (reference sequence). The CDR3 covers 14 residues. V shed 6 bases and J 2 bases; nucleotides not matched to a gene: 9. CDR3 residues: CSATHLAVQETQYF. CDR3 DNA: TGCAGTGCAACACACCTAGCGGTACAAGAGACCCAGTACTTC.